This T cell receptor beta chain was identified during a study of shared clonotypes between healthy human individuals. Whole-study context: Three CD4 naive, three CD4 memory, two CD8 naive and one CD8 memory plate were used per donor.

The CDR3 has 12 residues. Germline loops: CDR1 SGHTA, CDR2 FQGNSA. V shed 6 bases and J 5 bases; nucleotides not matched to a gene: 3. The donors were all Caucasian adults (living in Nashville, Tennessee). The study separated CD4+ cells into CD45RA+ naive and CD45RA-negative memory subsets. A word on this clone: This sample includes further DNA sequences coding for the same CDR3.

Deep was the level at which the assay was run. Assay used: immunoSEQ multiplex PCR; TCRdb lists only in-frame clones, some missing. The sample includes millions of clones, over 85% of them seen just once. Sequencing input: naive CD4+ T cells sorted from blood. Subset of the sample: CD45RA+ positively selected. This TCR came from a man aged 18 to 29 in good health. V and J are TRBV7-2 and TRBJ2-5; TRBD2 matches 7 bases. The CDR3 region is CASSSGGETQYF. The CDR3 DNA is TGTGCCAGCAGTTCCGGGGGGGAGACCCAGTACTTC.